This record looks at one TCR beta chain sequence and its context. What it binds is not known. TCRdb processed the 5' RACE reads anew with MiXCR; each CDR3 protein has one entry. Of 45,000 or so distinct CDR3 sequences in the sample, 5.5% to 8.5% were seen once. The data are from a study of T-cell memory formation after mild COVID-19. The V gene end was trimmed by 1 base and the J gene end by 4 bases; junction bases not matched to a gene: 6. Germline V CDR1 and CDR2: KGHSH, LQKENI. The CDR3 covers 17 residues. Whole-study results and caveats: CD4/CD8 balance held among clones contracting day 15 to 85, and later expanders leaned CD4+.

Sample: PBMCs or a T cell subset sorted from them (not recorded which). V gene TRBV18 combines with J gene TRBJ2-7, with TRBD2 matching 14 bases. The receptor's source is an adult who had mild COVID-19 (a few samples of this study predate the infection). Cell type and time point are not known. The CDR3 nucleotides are TGTGCCAGCTCACCACTAGGGACTAGCGGGAGTTATTACGAGCAGTACTTC. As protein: CASSPLGTSGSYYEQYF.